One and the same sample provided the 16 T cell receptor beta chains below, sequenced in a study of T cells in Graves' hyperthyroidism and ophthalmopathy. The TCR beta CDR3 regions underwent amplification using RNA transcripts as the source. Carried out on the TCR CDR3, a first-round RT-PCR used the HTBI primer set. TCRdb recomputed calls from the multiplex PCR reads with MiXCR, one row per CDR3 protein. The sample includes 300,000 to 450,000 distinct CDR3 sequences, 13% seen only once; the top ten take 9.2%. Sample: blood. Receptors originate from a young woman with Graves' hyperthyroidism.

This clonotype showed up many times. V usage is TRBV6-2 or TRBV6-3 and J usage is TRBJ2-7; D perhaps matches TRBD1 (7 bases). Trimming cost V 7 bases and J 3 bases, with 28 bases left between them. CDR3 length: 18 amino acids. The V gene's germline CDR1 is MNHEY and CDR2 SVGEGT. This CDR3 is CASKMRPGRDRILYEQYF. DNA for the CDR3: TGTGCCAGCAAAATGAGACCCGGGCGGGACAGAATCCTCTACGAGCAGTACTTC.

This clonotype appeared a few times. The genes are TRBV5-1 and TRBJ2-1; 8 nucleotides match TRBD1. The germline V gene encodes CDR1 SGHRS and CDR2 YFSETQ. The CDR3 contains 15 residues. The trim removed 5 bases at V and 4 bases at J, leaving 8 bases unmatched. The CDR3 spells CASRKTGGVYNEQFF. In DNA form, the CDR3 reads TGCGCCAGCAGAAAAACAGGGGGAGTTTACAATGAGCAGTTCTTC.

The chain couples TRBV20-1 to TRBJ2-3, with 7 positions matching TRBD1. V lost 3 bases, J lost 1 base, and 7 bases stayed unmatched. The CDR3 loop spans 15 amino acids. The V gene's germline CDR1 is DFQATT and CDR2 SNEGSKA (reference sequence). The CDR3 region has the DNA TGCAGTGCTAGCCAAGGGGGCTTGGGCACAGATACGCAGTATTTT. This sequence encodes CSASQGGLGTDTQYF.

This clonotype was recorded at least ten times. The chain uses TRBV20-1 and TRBJ2-7; D tentatively reads TRBD1 or TRBD2 (6 bases each). This CDR3 is built from 12 residues. Looked up from germline, CDR1 is DFQATT and CDR2 is SNEGSKA (reference sequence). V was trimmed by 6 bases and J by 7 bases, leaving 16 bases between them. The CDR3 sequence: CSAARRGREQYF. As DNA, the CDR3 is TGCAGTGCCGCCCGTCGGGGGCGAGAGCAGTACTTC.

The chain links TRBV4-1 to TRBJ2-1; perhaps TRBD2 as D (5 bases). The germline V and J ends were trimmed by 1 base and 5 bases, with 15 bases remaining between them. CDR3 size: 16 residues. From germline, CDR1 is MGHRA and CDR2 YSYEKL. The chain's CDR3 is CASSQVFRGGHNEQFF. The CDR3 coding sequence is TGCGCCAGCAGCCAAGTGTTCCGGGGTGGCCACAATGAGCAGTTCTTC.

A few counts support this clonotype. This chain joins TRBV4-1 and TRBJ2-2, with D maybe TRBD2 (6 bases). Trimming shortened V by 8 bases and J by 3 bases, and 10 bases separated the two germline ends. Per germline, CDR1 MGHRA and CDR2 YSYEKL. The CDR3 is 13 amino acids. Written as DNA, the CDR3 is TGCGCCAGCCTGGGACTCCACACCGGGGAGCTGTTTTTT. It yields the protein CASLGLHTGELFF.

This clonotype was recorded at least ten times. The genes are TRBV2 and TRBJ2-5, with TRBD2 matching 14 bases. This CDR3 is 17 amino acids long. Looked up from germline, CDR1 is SNHLY and CDR2 is FYNNEI. The junction had 3 bases not matched to a gene; V was cut back by 0 bases and J by 3 bases. CDR3 amino acids: CASSEAGLAGGEETQYF. In DNA, the CDR3 is TGTGCCAGCAGTGAAGCAGGACTAGCGGGGGGCGAAGAGACCCAGTACTTC. Looking up the rest from reference TRBV2 and TRBJ2-5 gives the full variable domain: EPEVTQTPSHQVTQMGQEVILRCVPISNHLYFYWYRQILGQKVEFLVSFYNNEISEKSEIFDDQFSVERPDGSNFTLKIRSTKLEDSAMYFCASSEAGLAGGEETQYFGPGTRLLVL.

This clonotype came up many times. V usage is TRBV6-6 and J usage is TRBJ2-7; no reliable D call. V shed 0 bases and J shed 4 bases, with 10 bases lying between them. CDR3 length: 14 amino acids. Germline CDR1 is MNHNY and CDR2 is SVGAGI (reference sequence). CDR3 DNA sequence: TGTGCCAGCAGTTACTCGGAGACACTGTACGAGCAGTACTTC. Translating gives CASSYSETLYEQYF.

This clonotype was counted only a few times. V is TRBV18 and J is TRBJ1-2; TRBD1 agrees at 7 bases. The CDR3 is 16 amino acids. CDR1 and CDR2 (germline): KGHSH, LQKENI. Trimming cost V 2 bases and J 5 bases; bases outside gene matches: 11. Here the CDR3 DNA reads TGTGCCAGCTCACCATACGGGGGACAGACCCCGTATGGCTACACCTTC. It yields the protein CASSPYGGQTPYGYTF.

Ten or more counts support this clonotype. The V call is TRBV5-1, the J call TRBJ2-1, with D unresolved. This CDR3 has 14 amino acids. Deletions cut 2 bases from V and 2 bases from J, with 8 bases between. The germline V gene encodes CDR1 SGHRS and CDR2 YFSETQ. This chain's CDR3 is CASSLDLPYNEQFF. The CDR3 nucleotides read TGCGCCAGCAGCTTAGACCTACCCTACAATGAGCAGTTCTTC.

Remarks on this clonotype: This could be a read error, since a much larger clone is one nucleotide away. This chain joins TRBV12-3 or TRBV12-4 and TRBJ2-7; the D gene is possibly TRBD1 (5 bases). V lost 3 bases, J lost 5 bases, and 17 bases lay in between. The CDR3 consists of 15 residues. CDR3 sequence reads: CASSFRTRHVDEQYF. The CDR3, as DNA: TGTGCCAGCAGTTTCCGGACAAGGCACGTCGACGAGCAGTACTTC.

This clonotype has a handful of counts. The chain uses TRBV6-1 and TRBJ1-4; 8 nucleotides line up with TRBD1. Germline lookup yields CDR1 MNHNS and CDR2 SASEGT. The CDR3 contains 14 residues. J was trimmed by 8 bases and V by 5 bases; bases with no gene match: 7. This chain's CDR3 is CASSPDRGPEKLFF. The DNA for the CDR3 is TGTGCCAGCAGTCCCGACAGGGGCCCCGAAAAACTGTTTTTT.

This clonotype was found a few times. V and J are TRBV11-2 and TRBJ2-7; 12 bases agree with TRBD2. The ends lost 4 bases at V and 4 bases at J; junction bases unmatched: 5. Germline V gene data show CDR1 as SGHAT and CDR2 as FQNNGV. CDR3 length: 15 amino acids. CDR3 protein: CASSSRTSGVYEQYF. The CDR3 bases are TGTGCCAGCAGCTCCCGGACTAGCGGGGTGTACGAGCAGTACTTC.

There are many counts of this clonotype. The chain uses TRBV4-3 and TRBJ2-4; D ambiguous. The length of the CDR3 is 17 residues. CDR1 and CDR2 (germline): LGHNA, YSLEER. V lost 0 bases and J lost 8, with 20 bases in between. CDR3 DNA sequence: TGCGCCAGCAGCCAAGACCATACCGATTTGTCCACGGACATTCAGTACTTC. Protein: CASSQDHTDLSTDIQYF.

This clonotype was detected ten times or more. The chain links TRBV20-1 to TRBJ1-1; 9 bases align to TRBD1. This CDR3 region has 16 residues. The ends lost 3 bases at V and 0 bases at J; junction bases unmatched: 8. Germline CDR1 DFQATT, CDR2 SNEGSKA (reference sequence). CDR3 nucleotide sequence: TGCAGTGCTAGGCCGGGACAGGGAGGAATGAACACTGAAGCTTTCTTT. This gives the protein CSARPGQGGMNTEAFF.

This clonotype was seen at least ten times. This chain uses TRBV9 with TRBJ1-2, with 7 bases fitting TRBD1. From germline, CDR1 is SGDLS and CDR2 YYNGEE. Trimming cost V 0 bases and J 4 bases; bases outside gene matches: 9. The CDR3 runs to 16 residues. This CDR3 is CASSVAARGTSYGYTF. The CDR3 nucleotides are TGTGCCAGCAGCGTAGCCGCCAGGGGGACATCCTATGGCTACACCTTC. The whole variable domain, remainder taken from reference TRBV9 and TRBJ1-2, is DSGVTQTPKHLITATGQRVTLRCSPRSGDLSVYWYQQSLDQGLQFLIQYYNGEERAKGNILERFSAQQFPDLHSELNLSSLELGDSALYFCASSVAARGTSYGYTFGSGTRLTVV.